This paragraph covers one T cell receptor (beta chain) sequence. Which antigen it targets is not known. The sample holds no much larger clone one base away, and base qualities are not on file. The CDR3 runs 14 amino acids, cysteine and phenylalanine included. CDR3 DNA only is kept here, 42 bases in frame from base 1. V has 0 bases trimmed and J has 8 bases trimmed; junction bases matching no gene number 5. According to the germline V gene, CDR1 reads MNHEY and CDR2 reads SVGAGI. The source of the sample is a study of human T cells and chemical hapten exposure (dated by TCRdb to the early 2020s). For context, the study as a whole: For sensitization, 2% DPC in acetone was applied to a roughly 2 cm by roughly 2 cm area of upper inner arm skin. Patients additionally received weekly therapeutic DPC doses to the scalp throughout the approximately 24-week study period. Patch testing was done on the upper back using Finn chambers containing 0.01% DPC, and results were scored after 6 days according to International Contact Dermatitis Research Group standards. The patient cohort, mostly female, included alopecia areata with under or over 50% scalp involvement, alopecia totalis and alopecia universalis. Libraries were combined into a pool for sequencing, and differences in TCR yield between samples came mainly from small differences in library volumes within the pool. In alopecia patients, the study followed how the peripheral blood TCR repertoire changed in vivo over primary and secondary sensitization to diphenylcyclopropenone (DPC), a hapten. Blood samples were taken from patients before sensitization (week 0) and at 2, 6 and about 24 weeks after DPC sensitization. Roughly 30 alopecia patients provided blood for TCR sequencing at one to four time points (pre-sensitization, 2, 6 and 24 weeks).

The full study reports these points: All patients had alopecia, a presumed autoimmune disease, so their immune response might differ from that of healthy individuals. After repeated subsampling, changes were observed in the strength of the expansion versus patch-test correlation and in the threshold at which the correlation became significant. Significantly more large CDR3 similarity clusters were formed by expanded TCRs than by pre-sensitization or healthy control sets, consistent with antigen-driven responses. The number of PT1 expanded TCRs positively correlated with patch test score, significant at thresholds 8, 16 and 32 but not 4. DPC sensitization did not change how many TCRs were above 1 in 1000 frequency, and no evidence was found of alterations in global repertoire structure.

Preparation of the library involved RACE. The instrument was a NextSeq 500. During library preparation, unique molecular identifiers were attached to individual cDNA molecules so that TCRs could be counted in a quantitative, reproducible way. Both TCR alpha and TCR beta chains were sequenced from each blood RNA sample. The paper's data handling went like this. A median of approximately 96,000 TCRs per sample was observed, with a range of about 23,224 to 690,600. V, J and CDR3 annotation of the TCR reads was carried out using the Decombinator software suite. For the PS versus PT1 abundance plots, all samples were subsampled to the same number of TCRs (28,000). TCRs were defined as expanded if absent before sensitization and observed at least eight times at the 2-week time point. In TCRdb, the public reads were trimmed at Q25 with fastp and aligned with MiXCR, with productive beta chains retained. Entries are consolidated by CDR3 protein sequence, retaining the most common genes and DNA. Here the V and J calls rest on TCRdb's processing, not on the authors' analysis. Here the sample has 75,000 to 90,000 distinct CDR3 sequences; 7% to 8% occur a single time. The ten largest clones add up to roughly 1.6% of the sample.

This specimen's time point label, interpreted: patch test 1, 2 weeks after DPC sensitization. What the treatment or condition label conveys for this sample: therapeutic diphenylcyclopropenone sensitization with weekly scalp DPC. Blood at each patch-test visit was drawn before the patch test was applied. Patients were eligible if aged 18 to 70, diagnosed with alopecia and judged suitable for DPC therapy, and pregnant patients were excluded. Total RNA was isolated from unfractionated whole blood collected in Tempus Blood RNA tubes. The TCR was taken from a woman in her 30s with alopecia areata. Some clones in this sample may be carry-over from other donors' samples. Specimen: whole blood, collected in connection with sensitization to the hapten diphenylcyclopropenone (DPC). The rearrangement joined TRBV6-5 to TRBJ1-2; 8 middle bases align to TRBD1. The nucleotide sequence is TGTGCCAGCAGTTACTCGACAGGGGAGATGGGCTACACCTTC. Protein translation: CASSYSTGEMGYTF.